The 13 T cell receptor beta chains presented below share a single source sample, sequenced in a study of regulatory T cells in long-lasting Graves disease. CDR3 regions were amplified by Arm-PCR using iRepertoire HTBI primers to build TCR beta libraries. Each CDR3 protein gets one entry after TCRdb re-called the multiplex PCR reads with MiXCR. The sample has about 440,000 distinct CDR3 sequences, about 17% seen once. Time point reported: newly diagnosed GD, antithyroid drugs for less than 3 months. RNA extracted from PBMCs served as the sequencing template. These same data were also listed under a study on T cells in Graves' hyperthyroidism and ophthalmopathy.

Specimen: peripheral blood mononuclear cells (PBMCs), collected at new diagnosis, from a patient treated with antithyroid drugs. These receptors originate from a woman aged 30 to 39 with Graves disease.

This clonotype has just a few counts. The chain is built from TRBV7-2 and TRBJ2-4, with 7 bases that match TRBD1. The J call may be wrong; the DNA end is better matched by TRBJ2-5. The length of the CDR3 is 12 residues. CDR1 is SGHTA and CDR2 is FQGNSA in the germline V gene. CDR3 sequence (DNA): TGTGCCAGCAGCTGGTCAGGGGGGACCCAGTACTTC. It is translated as CASSWSGGTQYF.

Turning to this clonotype: A read error may be the cause here, since a much bigger clone is one base away. V is TRBV5-1 and J is TRBJ1-2; a possible D gene is TRBD1 (5 bases). V was clipped by 7 bases and J by 10 bases, with 26 bases between them. The CDR3 extends over 15 amino acids. Germline V gene sequence: CDR1 SGHRS, CDR2 YFSETQ. CDR3 nucleotides: TGCGCCAGCGGTACCGGGGGAGCGCCTGCGAATGACTACACCTTC. Its translation is CASGTGGAPANDYTF. The full variable domain, its missing parts supplied by reference TRBV5-1 and TRBJ1-2, is KAGVTQTPRYLIKTRGQQVTLSCSPISGHRSVSWYQQTPGQGLQFLFEYFSETQRNKGNFPGRFSGRQFSNSRSEMNVSTLELGDSALYLCASGTGGAPANDYTFGSGTRLTVV.

This clonotype has at least ten counts. This chain connects TRBV20-1 to TRBJ2-1; 9 positions agree with TRBD2. The length of the CDR3 is 13 residues. Germline CDR1 reads DFQATT; CDR2 reads SNEGSKA (reference sequence). Here the CDR3 DNA reads TGCCTAGTGGGTGCGGGAGGGGTCAATGAGCAGTTCTTC. It codes for CLVGAGGVNEQFF.

This clonotype was detected many times. The chain combines TRBV3-1 with TRBJ1-4; 8 bases align to TRBD1. V lost 6 bases and J lost 5; bases outside the gene matches: 5. The germline V gene has CDR1 LGHDT and CDR2 YNNKEL (reference sequence). This CDR3 is built from 14 residues. CDR3 amino acids: CASRYRGLNEKLFF. The CDR3 DNA reads as TGTGCCAGCAGGTACAGGGGGTTGAATGAAAAACTGTTTTTT. The variable domain in full, with the rest retrieved from reference TRBV3-1 and TRBJ1-4, is DTAVSQTPKYLVTQMGNDKSIKCEQNLGHDTMYWYKQDSKKFLKIMFSYNNKELIINETVPNRFSPKSPDKAHLNLHINSLELGDSAVYFCASRYRGLNEKLFFGSGTQLSVL.

This clonotype was counted a few times. The rearrangement links TRBV20-1 to TRBJ2-5, with 7 nucleotides matching TRBD1. V dropped 7 bases and J dropped 1; count of bases not matched to a gene: 3. Looked up from germline, CDR1 is DFQATT and CDR2 is SNEGSKA (reference sequence). This CDR3 is 12 amino acids long. The CDR3 DNA follows: TGCAGTGGGGGACAGACCCAAGAGACCCAGTACTTC. This codes for CSGGQTQETQYF.

This clonotype was seen repeatedly, ten times or more. This chain uses TRBV19 with TRBJ1-5; the D gene is possibly TRBD1 (5 bases). V was shortened by 3 bases and J by 4 bases, with 13 bases between the two germline ends. The CDR3 extends over 15 amino acids. The germline V gene has CDR1 LNHDA and CDR2 SQIVND (reference sequence). CDR3 amino acids: CASSMRGVTNQPQHF. DNA of the CDR3: TGTGCCAGTAGTATGAGAGGGGTGACTAATCAGCCCCAGCATTTT.

Ten or more counts support this clonotype. The chain employs TRBV29-1 and TRBJ2-3; TRBD1 agrees at 7 bases. Trimming cost V 4 bases and J 0 bases; bases outside gene matches: 4. Germline assignment: CDR1 SQVTM and CDR2 ANQGSEA. This CDR3 contains 14 residues. CDR3 nucleotide sequence: TGCAGCGTTGCCCAGGGGGTTAGCACAGATACGCAGTATTTT. Translating gives CSVAQGVSTDTQYF.

This clonotype has at least ten counts. The chain couples TRBV7-9 to TRBJ2-7; unclear D gene. CDR3 length: 15 residues. Germline CDR1 is SEHNR and CDR2 is FQNEAQ (reference sequence). V lost 3 bases and J lost 6, with 18 bases in between. CDR3 in amino acids: CASSFRSMGSGEQYF. CDR3 in DNA: TGTGCCAGCAGCTTCAGGTCGATGGGTTCCGGCGAGCAGTACTTC.

With respect to this clonotype: A much larger clonotype is one base distant, so this may be a read error. The rearrangement uses TRBV18 and TRBJ1-2, with D possibly TRBD1 on 5 matching bases. Germline V gene lookup returns CDR1 KGHSH and CDR2 LQKENI. The length of the CDR3 is 13 residues. CDR3 DNA: TGTGCCAGCTCACCAATCGGGGACGCTGGCTCCACCTTC. This translates into CASSPIGDAGSTF. The entire variable domain, with the rest obtained from reference TRBV18 and TRBJ1-2, is as follows: NAGVMQNPRHLVRRRGQEARLRCSPMKGHSHVYWYRQLPEEGLKFMVYLQKENIIDESGMPKERFSAEFPKEGPSILRIQQVVRGDSAAYFCASSPIGDAGSTFGSGTRLTVV.

The chain carries TRBV29-1 and TRBJ1-2; no reliable D call. The CDR3 covers 15 residues. Trimming shortened V by 4 bases and J by 8 bases, and 23 bases separated the two germline ends. Germline CDR1 is SQVTM and CDR2 is ANQGSEA. The CDR3 sequence: CSVVPLTGQSAGYTF. The DNA of the CDR3 is TGCAGCGTTGTACCACTGACTGGGCAGTCTGCCGGCTACACCTTC.

The chain couples TRBV20-1 to TRBJ2-7; D possibly uses TRBD1 or TRBD2 (6 bases each). This CDR3 is built from 16 residues. Germline-derived CDR1 and CDR2 are DFQATT and SNEGSKA (reference sequence). Trimming pared 0 bases from V and 2 bases from J, leaving 17 bases between. CDR3 sequence: CSARDLGGGSPYEQYF. The CDR3 coding sequence is TGCAGTGCTAGAGATCTAGGGGGAGGAAGTCCCTACGAGCAGTACTTC.

About this clonotype itself: This may come from a read error, since a much larger clone is one base off. This likely comes from a read error, as the CDR3 has no conserved phenylalanine or tryptophan at its end. V gene TRBV2 combines with J gene TRBJ1-1; D not certain. Germline V lookup: CDR1 SNHLY, CDR2 FYNNEI. The CDR3 is 10 residues long. The germline V and J ends were trimmed by 7 bases and 6 bases, with 6 bases remaining between them. This CDR3 reads CASTAAEAFL. For the CDR3, the DNA is TGTGCCAGCACAGCTGCTGAAGCTTTCCTT.

This clonotype was observed many times. The chain joins TRBV5-1 to TRBJ2-7; TRBD2 agrees at 7 bases. V dropped 5 bases and J dropped 3; count of bases not matched to a gene: 11. The V gene's germline CDR1 is SGHRS and CDR2 YFSETQ. The CDR3 extends over 15 amino acids. CDR3 coding DNA: TGCGCCAGCAGAGCCTCCCTAGCGGCCAACTACGAGCAGTACTTC. Translated: CASRASLAANYEQYF.